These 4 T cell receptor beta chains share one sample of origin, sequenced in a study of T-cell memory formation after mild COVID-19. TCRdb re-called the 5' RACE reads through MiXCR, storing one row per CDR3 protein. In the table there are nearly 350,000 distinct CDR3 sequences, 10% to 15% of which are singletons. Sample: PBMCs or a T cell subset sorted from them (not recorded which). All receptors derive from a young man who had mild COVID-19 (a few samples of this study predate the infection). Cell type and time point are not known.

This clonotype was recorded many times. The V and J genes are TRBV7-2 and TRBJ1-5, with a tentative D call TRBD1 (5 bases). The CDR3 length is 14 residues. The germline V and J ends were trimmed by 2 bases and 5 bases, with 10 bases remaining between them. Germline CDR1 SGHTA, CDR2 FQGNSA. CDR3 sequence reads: CASSLQGLHQPQHF. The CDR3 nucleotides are TGTGCCAGCAGCTTACAGGGTCTTCATCAGCCCCAGCATTTT.

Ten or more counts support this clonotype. CDR3 sequence (DNA): TGTGCCAGCAGCTTAGCCGCGGGGGGGCCCAAGACCCAGTACTTC. This gives the protein CASSLAAGGPKTQYF. The chain combines TRBV7-8 with TRBJ2-5, with 9 bases matching TRBD2. The CDR3 is made up of 15 amino acids. The V segment lost 0 bases and the J segment 6 bases; nucleotides outside the gene matches: 5. Germline V gene lookup returns CDR1 SGHVS and CDR2 FQNEAQ.

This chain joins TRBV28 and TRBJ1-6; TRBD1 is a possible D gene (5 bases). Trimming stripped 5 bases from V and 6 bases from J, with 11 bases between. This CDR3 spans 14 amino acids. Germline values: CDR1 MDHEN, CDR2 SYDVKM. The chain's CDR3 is CASSMTAFNSPLHF. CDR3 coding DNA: TGTGCCAGCAGTATGACAGCTTTTAATTCACCCCTCCACTTT. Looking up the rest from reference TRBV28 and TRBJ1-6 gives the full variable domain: DVKVTQSSRYLVKRTGEKVFLECVQDMDHENMFWYRQDPGLGLRLIYFSYDVKMKEKGDIPEGYSVSREKKERFSLILESASTNQTSMYLCASSMTAFNSPLHFGNGTRLTVT.

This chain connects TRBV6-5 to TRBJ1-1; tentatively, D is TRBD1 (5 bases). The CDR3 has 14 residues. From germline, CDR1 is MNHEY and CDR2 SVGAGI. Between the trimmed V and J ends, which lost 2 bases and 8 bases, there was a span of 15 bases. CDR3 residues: CASSYGDSRLEAFF. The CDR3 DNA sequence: TGTGCCAGCAGTTACGGCGACAGTCGCCTCGAAGCTTTCTTT.